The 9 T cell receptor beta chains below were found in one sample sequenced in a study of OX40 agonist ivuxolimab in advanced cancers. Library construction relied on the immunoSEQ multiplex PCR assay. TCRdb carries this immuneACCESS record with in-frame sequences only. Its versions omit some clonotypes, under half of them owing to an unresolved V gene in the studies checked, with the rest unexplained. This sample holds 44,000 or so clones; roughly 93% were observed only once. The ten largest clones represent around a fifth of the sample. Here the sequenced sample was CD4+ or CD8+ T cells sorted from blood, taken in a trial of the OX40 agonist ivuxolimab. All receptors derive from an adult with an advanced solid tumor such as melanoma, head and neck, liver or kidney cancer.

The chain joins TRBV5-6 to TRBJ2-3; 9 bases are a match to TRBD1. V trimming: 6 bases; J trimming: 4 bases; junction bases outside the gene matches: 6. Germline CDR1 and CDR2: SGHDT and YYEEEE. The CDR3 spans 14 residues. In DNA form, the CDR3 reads TGTGCCAGCACCTTCGGGACAGGGCCAGATACGCAGTATTTT. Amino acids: CASTFGTGPDTQYF. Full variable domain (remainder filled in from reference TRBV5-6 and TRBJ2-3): DAGVTQSPTHLIKTRGQQVTLRCSPKSGHDTVSWYQQALGQGPQFIFQYYEEEERQRGNFPDRFSGHQFPNYSSELNVNALLLGDSALYLCASTFGTGPDTQYFGPGTRLTVL.

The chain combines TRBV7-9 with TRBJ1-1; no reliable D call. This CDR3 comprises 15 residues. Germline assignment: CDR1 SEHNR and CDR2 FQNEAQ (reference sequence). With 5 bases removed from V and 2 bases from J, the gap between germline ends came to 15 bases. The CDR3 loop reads CASSPFQRGNTEAFF. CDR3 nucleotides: TGTGCCAGCAGCCCATTCCAACGGGGAAACACTGAAGCTTTCTTT. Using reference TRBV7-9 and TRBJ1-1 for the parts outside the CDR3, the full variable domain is DTGVSQNPRHKITKRGQNVTFRCDPISEHNRLYWYRQTLGQGPEFLTYFQNEAQLEKSRLLSDRFSAERPKGSFSTLEIQRTEQGDSAMYLCASSPFQRGNTEAFFGQGTRLTVV.

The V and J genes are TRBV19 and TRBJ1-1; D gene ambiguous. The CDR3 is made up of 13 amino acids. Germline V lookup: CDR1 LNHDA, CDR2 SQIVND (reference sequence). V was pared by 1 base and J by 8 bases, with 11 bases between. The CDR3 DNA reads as TGTGCCAGTAGTATAGGTTCTTCTGTCGAAGCTTTCTTT. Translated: CASSIGSSVEAFF.

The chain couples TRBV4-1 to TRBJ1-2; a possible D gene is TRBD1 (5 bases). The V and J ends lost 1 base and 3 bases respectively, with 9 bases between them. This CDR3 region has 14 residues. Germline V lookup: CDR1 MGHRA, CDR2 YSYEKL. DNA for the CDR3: TGCGCCAGCAGCCAAGGACAGAGCTACTATGGCTACACCTTC. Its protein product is CASSQGQSYYGYTF.

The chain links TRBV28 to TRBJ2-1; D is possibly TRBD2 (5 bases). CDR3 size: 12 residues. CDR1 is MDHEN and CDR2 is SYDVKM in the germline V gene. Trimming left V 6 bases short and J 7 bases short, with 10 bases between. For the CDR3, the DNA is TGTGCCAGCAGCACCGGGGTGAATGAGCAGTTCTTC. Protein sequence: CASSTGVNEQFF.

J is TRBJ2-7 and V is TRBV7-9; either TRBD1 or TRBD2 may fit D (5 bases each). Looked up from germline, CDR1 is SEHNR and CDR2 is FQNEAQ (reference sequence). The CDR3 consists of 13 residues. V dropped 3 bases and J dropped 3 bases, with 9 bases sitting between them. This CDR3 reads CASSLGDHYEQYF. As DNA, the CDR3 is TGTGCCAGCAGCTTGGGGGACCACTACGAGCAGTACTTC.

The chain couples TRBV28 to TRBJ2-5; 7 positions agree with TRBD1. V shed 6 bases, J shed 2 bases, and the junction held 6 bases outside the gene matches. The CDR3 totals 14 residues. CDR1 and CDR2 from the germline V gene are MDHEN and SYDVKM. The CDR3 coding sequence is TGTGCCAGCAGCCAACAGGGGATTCAAGAGACCCAGTACTTC. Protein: CASSQQGIQETQYF.

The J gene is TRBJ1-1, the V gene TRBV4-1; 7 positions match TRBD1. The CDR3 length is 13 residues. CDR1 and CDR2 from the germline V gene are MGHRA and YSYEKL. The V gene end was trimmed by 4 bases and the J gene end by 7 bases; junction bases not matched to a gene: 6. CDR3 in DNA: TGCGCCAGCAGCCTACAGGGGTCGGGTGAAGCTTTCTTT. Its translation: CASSLQGSGEAFF.

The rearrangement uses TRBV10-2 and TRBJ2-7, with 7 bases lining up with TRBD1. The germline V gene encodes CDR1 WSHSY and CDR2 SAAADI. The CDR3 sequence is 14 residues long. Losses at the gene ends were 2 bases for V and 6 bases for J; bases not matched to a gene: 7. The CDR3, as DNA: TGCGCCAGCAGTGAGGGCAGGGGGAGTTTCGAGCAGTACTTC. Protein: CASSEGRGSFEQYF.